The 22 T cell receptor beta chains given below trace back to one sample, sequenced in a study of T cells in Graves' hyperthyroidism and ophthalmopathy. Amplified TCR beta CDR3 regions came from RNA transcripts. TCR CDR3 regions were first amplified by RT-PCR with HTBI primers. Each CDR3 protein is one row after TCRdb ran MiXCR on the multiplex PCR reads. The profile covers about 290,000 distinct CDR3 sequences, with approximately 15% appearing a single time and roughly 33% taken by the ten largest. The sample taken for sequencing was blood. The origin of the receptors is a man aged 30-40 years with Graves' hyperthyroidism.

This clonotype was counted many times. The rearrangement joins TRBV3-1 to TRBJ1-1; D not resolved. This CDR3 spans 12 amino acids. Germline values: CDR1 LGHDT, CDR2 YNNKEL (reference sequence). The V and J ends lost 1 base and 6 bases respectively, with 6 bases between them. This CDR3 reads CASSQGWAEAFF. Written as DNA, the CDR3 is TGTGCCAGCAGCCAAGGATGGGCTGAAGCTTTCTTT.

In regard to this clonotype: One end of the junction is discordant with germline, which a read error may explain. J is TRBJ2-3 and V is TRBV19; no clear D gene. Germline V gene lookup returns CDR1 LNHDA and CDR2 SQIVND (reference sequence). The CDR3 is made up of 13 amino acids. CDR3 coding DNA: TGTGCCAGGCGGAACGGCCCTACAGATACGCAATATTTT. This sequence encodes CARRNGPTDTQYF.

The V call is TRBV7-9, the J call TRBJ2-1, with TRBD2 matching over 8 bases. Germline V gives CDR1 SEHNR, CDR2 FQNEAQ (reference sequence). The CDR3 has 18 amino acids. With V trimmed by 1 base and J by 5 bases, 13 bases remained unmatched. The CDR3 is CASSLDSVSGSTNNEQFF. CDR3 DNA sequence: TGTGCCAGCAGCTTAGACTCGGTCAGCGGGAGTACAAACAATGAGCAGTTCTTC.

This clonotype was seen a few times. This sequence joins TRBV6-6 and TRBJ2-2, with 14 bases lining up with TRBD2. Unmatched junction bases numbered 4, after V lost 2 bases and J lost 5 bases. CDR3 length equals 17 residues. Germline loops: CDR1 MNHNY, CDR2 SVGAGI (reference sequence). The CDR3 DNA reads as TGTGCCAGCAGTTACGGGACTAGCGGGGGTGGGACCGGGGAGCTGTTTTTT. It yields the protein CASSYGTSGGGTGELFF.

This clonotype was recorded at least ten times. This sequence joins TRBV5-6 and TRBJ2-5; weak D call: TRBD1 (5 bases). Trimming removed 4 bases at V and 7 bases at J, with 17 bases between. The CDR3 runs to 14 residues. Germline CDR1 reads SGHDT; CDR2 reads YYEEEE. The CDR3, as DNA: TGTGCCAGCAGCGCAGGACAACTCTTCGGGACCCAGTACTTC. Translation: CASSAGQLFGTQYF.

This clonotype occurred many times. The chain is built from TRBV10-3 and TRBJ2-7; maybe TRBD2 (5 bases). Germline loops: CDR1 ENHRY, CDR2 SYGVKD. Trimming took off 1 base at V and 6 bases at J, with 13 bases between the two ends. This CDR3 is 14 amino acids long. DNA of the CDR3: TGTGCCATCAGTGAGTACCTAGGGAGTGCCGAGCAGTACTTC. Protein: CAISEYLGSAEQYF.

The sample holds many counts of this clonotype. CDR3 in DNA: TGTGCCACCAGTGAAGGGACAGGGGTTCGCGAGCAGTACTTC. Protein: CATSEGTGVREQYF. The rearrangement links TRBV24-1 to TRBJ2-7, with 10 nucleotides matching TRBD1. This CDR3 spans 14 amino acids. CDR1 and CDR2 (germline): KGHDR, SFDVKD. The ends lost 4 bases at V and 6 bases at J; junction bases unmatched: 5.

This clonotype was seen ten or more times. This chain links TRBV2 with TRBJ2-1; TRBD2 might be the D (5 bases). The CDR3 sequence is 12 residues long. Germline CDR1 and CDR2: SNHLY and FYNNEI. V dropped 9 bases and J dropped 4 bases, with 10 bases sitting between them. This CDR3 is CASRGLYNEQFF. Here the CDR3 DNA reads TGTGCCAGTCGCGGGTTATACAATGAGCAGTTCTTC.

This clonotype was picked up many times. Here the CDR3 reads CASSGTEAFF. CDR3 DNA: TGTGCCAGCAGCGGAACTGAAGCTTTCTTT. The chain employs TRBV11-2 and TRBJ1-1; D is undetermined. Per germline, CDR1 SGHAT and CDR2 FQNNGV. Between the trimmed V and J ends, which lost 5 bases and 5 bases, there was a span of 3 bases. This CDR3 comprises 10 residues. The whole variable domain, remainder taken from reference TRBV11-2 and TRBJ1-1, is EAGVAQSPRYKIIEKRQSVAFWCNPISGHATLYWYQQILGQGPKLLIQFQNNGVVDDSQLPKDRFSAERLKGVDSTLKIQPAKLEDSAVYLCASSGTEAFFGQGTRLTVV.

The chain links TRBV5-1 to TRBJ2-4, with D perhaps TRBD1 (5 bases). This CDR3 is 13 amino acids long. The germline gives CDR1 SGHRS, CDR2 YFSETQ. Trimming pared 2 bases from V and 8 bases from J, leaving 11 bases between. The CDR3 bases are TGCGCCAGCAGCTTAGGGGTTTCGGACATTCAGTACTTC. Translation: CASSLGVSDIQYF.

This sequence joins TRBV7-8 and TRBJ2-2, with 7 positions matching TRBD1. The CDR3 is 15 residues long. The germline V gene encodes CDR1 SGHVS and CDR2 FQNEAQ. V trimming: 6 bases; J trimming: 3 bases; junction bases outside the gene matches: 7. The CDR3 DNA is TGTGCCAGCAGATATGGGACAGTACACACCGGGGAGCTGTTTTTT. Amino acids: CASRYGTVHTGELFF.

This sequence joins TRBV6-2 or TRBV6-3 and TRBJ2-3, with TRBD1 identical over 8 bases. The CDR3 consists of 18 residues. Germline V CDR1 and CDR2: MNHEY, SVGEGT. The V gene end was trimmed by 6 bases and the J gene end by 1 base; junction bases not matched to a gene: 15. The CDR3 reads CASSPDLGQGGGTDTQYF. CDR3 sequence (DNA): TGTGCCAGCAGCCCGGACCTCGGACAGGGTGGTGGCACAGATACGCAGTATTTT.

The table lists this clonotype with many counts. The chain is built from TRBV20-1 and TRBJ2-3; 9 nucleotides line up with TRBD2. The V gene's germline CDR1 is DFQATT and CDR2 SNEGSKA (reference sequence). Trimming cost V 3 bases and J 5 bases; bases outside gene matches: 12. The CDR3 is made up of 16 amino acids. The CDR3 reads CSARGGSSGMVDTQYF. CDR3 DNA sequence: TGCAGTGCTAGGGGGGGATCTAGCGGGATGGTAGATACGCAGTATTTT.

CDR3 DNA: TGTGCCAGCAGTTTGCTAGACCCTAAAACAGATACGCAGTATTTT. As protein: CASSLLDPKTDTQYF. The V call is TRBV6-1, the J call TRBJ2-3; no definite D call. Germline CDR1 reads MNHNS; CDR2 reads SASEGT. This CDR3 has 15 residues. The V gene lost 5 bases and the J gene lost 3 bases, with 15 bases spanning the gap.

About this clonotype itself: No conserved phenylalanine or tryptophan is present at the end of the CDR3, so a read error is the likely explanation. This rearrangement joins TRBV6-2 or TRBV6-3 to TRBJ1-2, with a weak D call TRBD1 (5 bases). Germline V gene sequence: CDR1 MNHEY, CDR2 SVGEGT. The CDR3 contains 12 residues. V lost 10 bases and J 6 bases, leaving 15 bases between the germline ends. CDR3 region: CATLRGGDGYTL. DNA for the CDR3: TGTGCCACTCTTCGGGGAGGGGATGGCTACACCCTC.

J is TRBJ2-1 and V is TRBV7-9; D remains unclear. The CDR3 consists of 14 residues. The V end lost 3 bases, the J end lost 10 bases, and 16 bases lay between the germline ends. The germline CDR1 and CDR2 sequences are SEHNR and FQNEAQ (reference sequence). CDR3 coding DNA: TGTGCCAGCAGCTTCGTGGCTAAAGTGGGCGAGCAGTTCTTC. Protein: CASSFVAKVGEQFF.

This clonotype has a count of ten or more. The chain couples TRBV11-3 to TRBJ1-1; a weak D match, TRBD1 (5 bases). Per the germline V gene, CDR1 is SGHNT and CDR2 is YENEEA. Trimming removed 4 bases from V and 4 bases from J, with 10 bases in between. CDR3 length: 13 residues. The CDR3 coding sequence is TGTGCCAGCAGCTCCTGGGGGGTCACTGAAGCTTTCTTT. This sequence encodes CASSSWGVTEAFF.

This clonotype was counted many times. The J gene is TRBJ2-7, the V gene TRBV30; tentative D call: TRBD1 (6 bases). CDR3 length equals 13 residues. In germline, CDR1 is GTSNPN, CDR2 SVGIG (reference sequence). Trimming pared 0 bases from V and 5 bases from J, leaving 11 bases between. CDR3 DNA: TGTGCCTGGAGTGTAAGGGGGTACGACGAGCAGTACTTC. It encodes CAWSVRGYDEQYF.

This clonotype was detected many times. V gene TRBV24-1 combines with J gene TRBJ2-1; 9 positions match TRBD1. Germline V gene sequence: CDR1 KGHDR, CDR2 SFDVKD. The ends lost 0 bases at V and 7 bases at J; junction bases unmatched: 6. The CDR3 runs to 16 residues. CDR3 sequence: CATSDLPGQGINEQFF. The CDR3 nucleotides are TGTGCCACCAGTGATTTGCCGGGACAGGGAATAAATGAGCAGTTCTTC.

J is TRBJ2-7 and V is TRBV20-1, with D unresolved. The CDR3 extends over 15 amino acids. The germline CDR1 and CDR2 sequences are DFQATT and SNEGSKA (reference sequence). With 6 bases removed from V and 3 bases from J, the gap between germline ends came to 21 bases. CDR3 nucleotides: TGCAGTGCACCAAATAACTTGGGCAGCAGCTACGAGCAGTACTTC. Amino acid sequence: CSAPNNLGSSYEQYF.

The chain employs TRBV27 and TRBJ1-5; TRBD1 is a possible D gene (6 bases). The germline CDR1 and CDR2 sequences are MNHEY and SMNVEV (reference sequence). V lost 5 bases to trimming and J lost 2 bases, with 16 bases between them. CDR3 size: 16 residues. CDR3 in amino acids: CASSLQGYGGNQPQHF. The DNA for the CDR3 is TGTGCCAGCAGTCTCCAGGGGTATGGGGGCAATCAGCCCCAGCATTTT.

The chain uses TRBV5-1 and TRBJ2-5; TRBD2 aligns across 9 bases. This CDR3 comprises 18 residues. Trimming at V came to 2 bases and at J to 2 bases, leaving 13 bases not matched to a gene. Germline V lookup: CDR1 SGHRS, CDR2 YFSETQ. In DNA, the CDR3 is TGCGCCAGCAGCTTCGGAGGTCTAGCGGGGAGAGGGCAAGAGACCCAGTACTTC. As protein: CASSFGGLAGRGQETQYF.